The next 3 T cell receptor beta chains were all read from a single sample in a study of shared clonotypes between healthy human individuals. TCRdb keeps only in-frame clones here, not all; method: immunoSEQ multiplex PCR. The sample comprises some 500,000 clones, around 77% of which are singletons, and around 12% rests with the top ten. The specimen was PBMCs. Receptors originate from a woman aged 40 to 49 in good health. Some clones in this sample may be carry-over from other donors' samples.

The V call is TRBV30, the J call TRBJ2-5, with 8 bases that match TRBD2. Germline loops: CDR1 GTSNPN, CDR2 SVGIG (reference sequence). CDR3 length: 12 amino acids. V lost 4 bases to trimming and J lost 5 bases; unmatched junction nucleotides: 3. CDR3 loop: CAWNSGGETQYF. The CDR3 bases are TGTGCCTGGAATTCGGGAGGGGAGACCCAGTACTTC. Complete variable domain (other parts from reference TRBV30 and TRBJ2-5): SQTIHQWPATLVQPVGSPLSLECTVEGTSNPNLYWYRQAAGRGLQLLFYSVGIGQISSEVPQNLSASRPQDRQFILSSKKLLLSDSGFYLCAWNSGGETQYFGPGTRLLVL.

This rearrangement joins TRBV19 to TRBJ1-4; possible D gene TRBD1, 5 bases. The CDR3 loop spans 14 amino acids. The V end lost 5 bases, the J end lost 5 bases, and 12 bases lay between the germline ends. CDR1 and CDR2 (germline): LNHDA, SQIVND (reference sequence). CDR3 residues: CASSRGGENEKLFF. The CDR3 nucleotides are TGTGCCAGTAGTCGAGGAGGGGAGAATGAAAAACTGTTTTTT.

The V and J genes are TRBV28 and TRBJ1-3, with D perhaps matching TRBD1 (5 bases). CDR3 length equals 16 residues. Germline V gene lookup returns CDR1 MDHEN and CDR2 SYDVKM. Trimming removed 5 bases at V and 0 bases at J, with 14 bases between. CDR3 nucleotide sequence: TGTGCCAGCAGTAATCCCCAGGGCAGCTCTGGAAACACCATATATTTT. Translation gives CASSNPQGSSGNTIYF. Looking up the rest from reference TRBV28 and TRBJ1-3 gives the full variable domain: DVKVTQSSRYLVKRTGEKVFLECVQDMDHENMFWYRQDPGLGLRLIYFSYDVKMKEKGDIPEGYSVSREKKERFSLILESASTNQTSMYLCASSNPQGSSGNTIYFGEGSWLTVV.